Shown below are 20 T cell receptor beta chains from a single sample sequenced in a study of blood T cell repertoires in COVID-19. The protocol was immunoSEQ multiplex PCR, while the TCRdb copy is restricted to in-frame clones and leaves out a portion. The data contain approximately 170,000 clones, about 85% of them seen just once; the ten biggest clones take up 13%. Material: peripheral blood. The receptors derive from a man between 65 and 85 years old who had recovered from COVID-19.

The V and J genes are TRBV5-4 and TRBJ2-7; 7 nucleotides match TRBD1. V trimming: 4 bases; J trimming: 5 bases; junction bases outside the gene matches: 9. Germline-derived CDR1 and CDR2 are SGHNT and YYREEE (reference sequence). This CDR3 comprises 14 residues. CDR3 sequence reads: CASSKTGIENEQYF. Written as DNA, the CDR3 is TGTGCCAGCAGCAAGACAGGGATTGAGAACGAGCAGTACTTC.

The chain couples TRBV2 to TRBJ1-2, with 9 bases aligning to TRBD1. Trimming at V came to 6 bases and at J to 4 bases, leaving 3 bases not matched to a gene. The CDR3 is 13 residues long. The germline gives CDR1 SNHLY, CDR2 FYNNEI. The CDR3 DNA follows: TGTGCCAGCAGCCAGGGACAGGGCTATGGCTACACCTTC. This encodes CASSQGQGYGYTF.

A single count supports this clone. J is TRBJ1-5 and V is TRBV27; D is unclear. The CDR3 totals 14 residues. CDR1 and CDR2 from the germline V gene are MNHEY and SMNVEV (reference sequence). Trimming took 2 bases from V and 2 from J, leaving 7 bases between them. The CDR3 loop is CASSLGRGNQPQHF. The DNA of the CDR3 is TGTGCCAGCAGTTTAGGGCGGGGCAATCAGCCCCAGCATTTT.

This chain uses TRBV2 with TRBJ1-1, with 11 nucleotides matching TRBD1. In germline, CDR1 is SNHLY, CDR2 FYNNEI. The CDR3 totals 16 residues. V lost 6 bases to trimming and J lost 4 bases; unmatched junction nucleotides: 10. DNA for the CDR3: TGTGCCAGCAGGGGCAGGTTAGGGACAGGGGGCACTGAAGCTTTCTTT. Its protein product is CASRGRLGTGGTEAFF.

The chain employs TRBV4-3 and TRBJ2-3; D might be TRBD2 (6 bases). V lost 3 bases and J lost 3, with 19 bases in between. The CDR3 is 17 residues long. Germline CDR1 is LGHNA and CDR2 is YSLEER. The CDR3 here is CASSQEVMRGLTDTQYF. CDR3 nucleotide sequence: TGCGCCAGCAGCCAGGAAGTAATGAGAGGACTAACAGATACGCAGTATTTT.

This clone is a singleton in its sample. V and J are TRBV5-1 and TRBJ2-1; 12 bases are a match to TRBD1. Germline CDR1 and CDR2: SGHRS and YFSETQ. Trimming took 4 bases from V and 4 from J; bases not matched to a gene: 6. There are 16 residues in the CDR3. The CDR3 loop reads CASSDGTGGLYNEQFF. The CDR3 nucleotides read TGCGCCAGCAGCGACGGGACAGGGGGCCTATACAATGAGCAGTTCTTC.

This clone was recorded only once. This rearrangement joins TRBV28 to TRBJ2-7, with 9 nucleotides matching TRBD1. Germline lookup yields CDR1 MDHEN and CDR2 SYDVKM. J gave up 2 bases and V 5 bases, and 10 bases lay outside the gene matches. The CDR3 runs 16 residues. This chain's CDR3 is CASSPPVGQGPYEQYF. CDR3 bases: TGTGCCAGCAGTCCCCCTGTCGGACAGGGGCCCTACGAGCAGTACTTC.

Here the CDR3 DNA reads TGTGCCAGCAGCTTAGCGCTACAGGGGGGTAACTATGGCTACACCTTC. Its protein product is CASSLALQGGNYGYTF. The rearrangement links TRBV7-2 to TRBJ1-2, with 8 bases identical to TRBD1. J gave up 1 base and V 0 bases, and 4 bases lay outside the gene matches. The length of the CDR3 is 16 residues. In germline, CDR1 is SGHTA, CDR2 FQGNSA.

The V gene is TRBV6-5, the J gene TRBJ1-4; D not resolved. The CDR3 is made up of 16 amino acids. V dropped 1 base and J dropped 0 bases, with 9 bases sitting between them. The V gene's germline CDR1 is MNHEY and CDR2 SVGAGI. The CDR3 protein is CASSYFVSSTNEKLFF. The DNA for the CDR3 is TGTGCCAGCAGTTACTTCGTCAGTTCAACTAATGAAAAACTGTTTTTT.

V gene TRBV6-5 combines with J gene TRBJ2-5, with TRBD1 matching 9 bases. The ends lost 2 bases at V and 4 bases at J; junction bases unmatched: 5. CDR1 and CDR2 from the germline V gene are MNHEY and SVGAGI. The CDR3 covers 15 residues. The CDR3 nucleotides are TGTGCCAGCAGTTACGCAGGACAGGGGACAGAGACCCAGTACTTC. It encodes CASSYAGQGTETQYF.

This chain links TRBV5-1 with TRBJ2-1, with a possible D match to TRBD1 (5 bases). Germline V gene data show CDR1 as SGHRS and CDR2 as YFSETQ. Trimming removed 1 base from V and 6 bases from J, with 8 bases in between. This CDR3 has 13 amino acids. This CDR3 reads CASSLQGGNEQFF. The CDR3 DNA reads as TGCGCCAGCAGCTTGCAGGGCGGCAATGAGCAGTTCTTC. Variable domain in full (rest from reference TRBV5-1 and TRBJ2-1): KAGVTQTPRYLIKTRGQQVTLSCSPISGHRSVSWYQQTPGQGLQFLFEYFSETQRNKGNFPGRFSGRQFSNSRSEMNVSTLELGDSALYLCASSLQGGNEQFFGPGTRLTVL.

V is TRBV7-2 and J is TRBJ2-3; D possibly corresponds to TRBD1 (6 bases). Looked up from germline, CDR1 is SGHTA and CDR2 is FQGNSA. The CDR3 length is 19 residues. V was clipped by 6 bases and J by 6 bases, with 31 bases between them. The CDR3 region has the DNA TGTGCCAGCAGTCTTAGAACGTGGGGGCGACAGTCCTTATCCGATACGCAGTATTTT. Protein product: CASSLRTWGRQSLSDTQYF.

The V and J genes are TRBV27 and TRBJ2-3; 7 bases fit TRBD2. There are 16 residues in the CDR3. Germline lookup yields CDR1 MNHEY and CDR2 SMNVEV (reference sequence). V lost 4 bases, J lost 4 bases, and 11 bases stayed unmatched. As DNA, the CDR3 is TGTGCCAGCAGTTCCTCTAGCGGCCTTGGTGCAGATACGCAGTATTTT. Its protein product is CASSSSSGLGADTQYF.

The chain employs TRBV28 and TRBJ1-5; no reliable D call. In germline, CDR1 is MDHEN, CDR2 SYDVKM. This CDR3 has 13 amino acids. V lost 7 bases and J 2 bases, leaving 9 bases between the germline ends. CDR3: CASTERGNQPQHF. CDR3 coding DNA: TGTGCCAGCACTGAGAGGGGCAATCAGCCCCAGCATTTT.

The chain joins TRBV7-2 to TRBJ2-3, with 7 bases matching TRBD1. The V gene end was trimmed by 1 base and the J gene end by 13 bases; junction bases not matched to a gene: 8. The CDR3 runs 13 residues. CDR1 and CDR2 (germline): SGHTA, FQGNSA. For the CDR3, the DNA is TGTGCCAGCAGCTTAGGGGTCGGGACAGTAAAGTATTTT. As protein: CASSLGVGTVKYF.

For the CDR3, the DNA is TGTGCCAGTAGTATAGATCCACAGGGGAGGAAGACAGATACGCAGTATTTT. Its translation is CASSIDPQGRKTDTQYF. The chain carries TRBV19 and TRBJ2-3, with D possibly matching TRBD1 (7 bases). The CDR3 sequence is 17 residues long. With 0 bases removed from V and 3 bases from J, the gap between germline ends came to 16 bases. Germline CDR1 and CDR2: LNHDA and SQIVND (reference sequence).

CDR3 in amino acids: CASSSARTSGSQETQYF. CDR3 in DNA: TGTGCCAGCAGCTCCGCGAGAACTAGCGGGTCTCAAGAGACCCAGTACTTC. This chain links TRBV7-8 with TRBJ2-5; 9 positions match TRBD2. The CDR3 spans 17 residues. Germline V gene lookup returns CDR1 SGHVS and CDR2 FQNEAQ. The trim removed 4 bases at V and 2 bases at J, leaving 11 bases unmatched. The whole variable domain, filled in from reference TRBV7-8 and TRBJ2-5, reads GAGVSQSPRYKVAKRGQDVALRCDPISGHVSLFWYQQALGQGPEFLTYFQNEAQLDKSGLPSDRFFAERPEGSVSTLKIQRTQQEDSAVYLCASSSARTSGSQETQYFGPGTRLLVL.

V is TRBV10-3 and J is TRBJ2-7; TRBD2 aligns across 14 bases. The CDR3 length is 17 residues. Trimming at V came to 8 bases and at J to 4 bases, leaving 13 bases not matched to a gene. In germline, CDR1 is ENHRY, CDR2 SYGVKD. As DNA, the CDR3 is TGTGCCATCCGAAAACTTGGGACTAGCGGGAGCTCGTACGAGCAGTACTTC. Its translation: CAIRKLGTSGSSYEQYF.

V usage is TRBV18 and J usage is TRBJ1-2; D possibly corresponds to TRBD1 (5 bases). This CDR3 is 15 amino acids long. V was trimmed by 4 bases and J by 1 base, leaving 13 bases between them. Germline CDR1 KGHSH, CDR2 LQKENI. The CDR3 sequence is CASSQTQGFNYGYTF. The CDR3 nucleotides read TGTGCCAGCTCACAAACCCAGGGTTTTAACTATGGCTACACCTTC. Full variable domain (missing parts from reference TRBV18 and TRBJ1-2): NAGVMQNPRHLVRRRGQEARLRCSPMKGHSHVYWYRQLPEEGLKFMVYLQKENIIDESGMPKERFSAEFPKEGPSILRIQQVVRGDSAAYFCASSQTQGFNYGYTFGSGTRLTVV.

This chain uses TRBV6-5 with TRBJ2-5; D unclear. Germline CDR1 is MNHEY and CDR2 is SVGAGI. V lost 6 bases, J lost 1 base, and 15 bases lay in between. The CDR3 extends over 15 amino acids. The CDR3: CASSHSRSAQETQYF. DNA of the CDR3: TGTGCCAGCAGCCACTCAAGGAGCGCCCAAGAGACCCAGTACTTC.